The 26 T cell receptor beta chains below come from one sample, sequenced in a study of shared clonotypes between healthy human individuals. Some clones are missing from TCRdb's copy, which holds only in-frame ones; the method was immunoSEQ multiplex PCR. The sample lists more than 600,000 clones, about 91% seen once, with 20% to 25% in the top ten. Positive CCR7 selection of CD45RO-negative cells yielded the naive CD8 cells, and terminally differentiated effector memory CD45RA+ cells were excluded. What was sequenced was naive CD8+ T cells sorted from blood. All receptors derive from a man younger than 40 in good health.

The V gene is TRBV7-8, the J gene TRBJ2-5; D is tentatively TRBD1 or TRBD2 (6 bases each). CDR1 is SGHVS and CDR2 is FQNEAQ in the germline V gene. V was shortened by 5 bases and J by 4 bases, with 20 bases between the two germline ends. The CDR3 spans 16 residues. The CDR3 region has the DNA TGTGCCAGCAGCGGGGAGGTTGGGGGCGCGGGAGAGACCCAGTACTTC. This gives the protein CASSGEVGGAGETQYF.

This clone was seen more than once but under ten times. The chain has TRBV6-1 and TRBJ2-1; weak D call: TRBD2 (5 bases). CDR3 length: 13 amino acids. Germline values: CDR1 MNHNS, CDR2 SASEGT. The V end was cut by 5 bases, the J end by 5 bases, with 10 bases between. This CDR3 reads CASSKGLNNEQFF. The CDR3 DNA reads as TGTGCCAGCAGTAAAGGACTGAACAATGAGCAGTTCTTC.

CDR3 DNA: TGTGCCACCAGCGGGCGTGAGGGGGTTGAAGCTTTCTTT. It codes for CATSGREGVEAFF. The chain combines TRBV15 with TRBJ1-1, with D possibly being TRBD1 (6 bases). With 5 bases removed from V and 7 bases from J, the gap between germline ends came to 14 bases. This CDR3 contains 13 residues. Germline V CDR1 and CDR2: LNHNV, YYDKDF (reference sequence).

The chain couples TRBV5-1 to TRBJ1-1; TRBD1 agrees at 7 bases. CDR3 length equals 14 residues. Germline CDR1 reads SGHRS; CDR2 reads YFSETQ. V shed 0 bases and J 6 bases; nucleotides not matched to a gene: 5. This CDR3 is CASSLGRGLSEAFF. Here the CDR3 DNA reads TGCGCCAGCAGCTTGGGCAGGGGGTTATCTGAAGCTTTCTTT.

The chain employs TRBV7-8 and TRBJ2-3; D may be TRBD1 or TRBD2 (5 bases each). The CDR3 totals 16 residues. The V gene lost 5 bases and the J gene lost 2 bases, with 17 bases spanning the gap. CDR1 is SGHVS, CDR2 FQNEAQ, per germline. The CDR3 DNA follows: TGTGCCAGCAGCCCCAGGGATATGCGGGCCACAGATACGCAGTATTTT. Translation gives CASSPRDMRATDTQYF.

This chain links TRBV7-9 with TRBJ1-1, with D possibly being TRBD1 (5 bases). V dropped 0 bases and J dropped 0 bases, with 5 bases sitting between them. This CDR3 is built from 14 residues. Germline V lookup: CDR1 SEHNR, CDR2 FQNEAQ (reference sequence). The DNA of the CDR3 is TGTGCCAGCAGCTTAGCGGGGGTGAACACTGAAGCTTTCTTT. Translated: CASSLAGVNTEAFF.

Remarks on this clone: A read error may produce the germline difference seen at one junction end. The J gene is TRBJ2-1, the V gene TRBV29-1, with 12 bases that match TRBD2. Per germline, CDR1 SQVTM and CDR2 ANQGSEA. The CDR3 spans 11 residues. In DNA, the CDR3 is TGCAGCGTTGACCTGACTAGCGGGAGCGTCTTC. Its translation is CSVDLTSGSVF.

J is TRBJ2-1 and V is TRBV7-9; D may be TRBD2 (6 bases). Germline CDR1 and CDR2: SEHNR and FQNEAQ (reference sequence). The CDR3 contains 14 residues. V was trimmed by 7 bases and J by 8 bases, leaving 18 bases between them. The chain's CDR3 is CASTGGADKDEQFF. CDR3 bases: TGTGCCAGCACTGGAGGGGCCGATAAGGATGAGCAGTTCTTC.

Only one count was recorded for this clone. The chain uses TRBV25-1 and TRBJ1-2, with TRBD1 identical over 9 bases. The CDR3 runs 18 residues. J gave up 5 bases and V 2 bases, and 15 bases lay outside the gene matches. Germline CDR1 MGHDK, CDR2 SYGVNS. CDR3 amino acids: CASSESSVTGQGQYGYTF. The DNA for the CDR3 is TGTGCCAGCAGTGAAAGTTCCGTAACGGGACAGGGTCAGTATGGCTACACCTTC.

The rearrangement uses TRBV7-8 and TRBJ2-5, with a possible D match to TRBD2 (6 bases). Germline CDR1 reads SGHVS; CDR2 reads FQNEAQ. The V end lost 6 bases, the J end lost 4 bases, and 24 bases lay between the germline ends. The CDR3 consists of 17 residues. CDR3 region: CASRFAASGDIGETQYF. The CDR3 bases are TGTGCCAGCAGGTTTGCCGCCTCGGGAGACATCGGAGAGACCCAGTACTTC.

The CDR3 reads CSVVGLAESYNEQFF. CDR3 in DNA: TGCAGCGTTGTAGGGCTAGCGGAGTCCTACAATGAGCAGTTCTTC. The chain joins TRBV29-1 to TRBJ2-1; 7 bases line up with TRBD2. V lost 4 bases to trimming and J lost 1 base; unmatched junction nucleotides: 7. Germline assignment: CDR1 SQVTM and CDR2 ANQGSEA. This CDR3 spans 15 amino acids.

The chain uses TRBV11-3 and TRBJ1-1; possible D gene TRBD1, 5 bases. V lost 5 bases and J lost 5, with 15 bases in between. The CDR3 runs to 14 residues. Germline V gene lookup returns CDR1 SGHNT and CDR2 YENEEA. The CDR3, as DNA: TGTGCCAGCAGCGCCCGGGACGCCCGAACTGAAGCTTTCTTT. Its translation is CASSARDARTEAFF.

The V and J genes are TRBV14 and TRBJ2-3; D gene ambiguous. Trimming cost V 4 bases and J 6 bases, with 14 bases left between them. CDR3 length: 14 residues. Germline CDR1 reads SGHDN; CDR2 reads FVKESK. The CDR3 is CASSPPNKLDTQYF. The CDR3, as DNA: TGTGCCAGCAGCCCCCCTAATAAGTTGGATACGCAGTATTTT. Looking up the rest from reference TRBV14 and TRBJ2-3 gives the full variable domain: EAGVTQFPSHSVIEKGQTVTLRCDPISGHDNLYWYRRVMGKEIKFLLHFVKESKQDESGMPNNRFLAERTGGTYSTLKVQPAELEDSGVYFCASSPPNKLDTQYFGPGTRLTVL.

J is TRBJ2-6 and V is TRBV5-1; D might be TRBD2 (6 bases). With 0 bases removed from V and 9 bases from J, the gap between germline ends came to 10 bases. This CDR3 spans 14 amino acids. Germline V gene data show CDR1 as SGHRS and CDR2 as YFSETQ. The CDR3 region has the DNA TGCGCCAGCAGCTTGGCCGTGGGAGGCAACGTCCTGACTTTC. It codes for CASSLAVGGNVLTF.

CDR3 sequence (DNA): TGCGCCAGCAGCTTGCCGGAATATGGACTAGCGGGAGGCGGGCAGGGGCAGTATTTT. It encodes CASSLPEYGLAGGGQGQYF. The chain links TRBV5-1 to TRBJ2-3, with 14 nucleotides matching TRBD2. Germline CDR1 SGHRS, CDR2 YFSETQ. This CDR3 contains 19 residues. The junction had 18 bases not matched to a gene; V was cut back by 1 base and J by 11 bases.

The rearrangement joins TRBV28 to TRBJ1-3; a possible D gene is TRBD1 (5 bases). Trimming removed 5 bases from V and 0 bases from J, with 5 bases in between. This CDR3 is 13 amino acids long. The germline V gene encodes CDR1 MDHEN and CDR2 SYDVKM. In DNA form, the CDR3 reads TGTGCCAGCAGTACAGGCTCTGGAAACACCATATATTTT. Residues: CASSTGSGNTIYF.

V is TRBV4-1 and J is TRBJ2-7; no reliable D call. V was pared by 3 bases and J by 2 bases, with 14 bases between. The CDR3 runs to 15 residues. Germline CDR1 and CDR2: MGHRA and YSYEKL. In nucleotides, the CDR3 is TGCGCCAGCAGCCAGACCCCCCAGGCCCCCTACGAGCAGTACTTC. Translated, it gives CASSQTPQAPYEQYF.

This clone was recorded a few times. This chain uses TRBV4-2 with TRBJ2-7; D may be TRBD2 (5 bases). The CDR3 is made up of 16 amino acids. The V and J ends lost 0 bases and 2 bases respectively, with 14 bases between them. Germline-derived CDR1 and CDR2 are LGHNA and YNFKEQ. This CDR3 reads CASSQDDVGETYEQYF. The CDR3 bases are TGTGCCAGCAGCCAAGATGATGTGGGAGAAACCTACGAGCAGTACTTC.

V and J are TRBV4-3 and TRBJ2-7, with a possible D match to TRBD2 (5 bases). CDR3 size: 14 residues. With 3 bases removed from V and 3 bases from J, the gap between germline ends came to 12 bases. Germline V gene sequence: CDR1 LGHNA, CDR2 YSLEER. The DNA of the CDR3 is TGCGCCAGCAGCCACCTAGGCACTAGCTACGAGCAGTACTTC. It encodes CASSHLGTSYEQYF.

This clone has just one count. This chain connects TRBV5-1 to TRBJ1-5; D possibly corresponds to TRBD1 (6 bases). CDR1 SGHRS and CDR2 YFSETQ come from the germline V gene. The V end was cut by 3 bases, the J end by 6 bases, with 19 bases between. The CDR3 sequence is 16 residues long. The CDR3 here is CASSYHREVKTQPQHF. CDR3 sequence (DNA): TGCGCCAGCAGCTACCACAGGGAAGTCAAGACTCAGCCCCAGCATTTT.

V is TRBV28 and J is TRBJ2-7; TRBD2 matches 8 bases. There are 17 residues in the CDR3. The germline gives CDR1 MDHEN, CDR2 SYDVKM. Unmatched junction bases numbered 16, after V lost 6 bases and J lost 3 bases. As DNA, the CDR3 is TGTGCCAGCAGGAAACTCGAAGCGGGAGACGGGGTCTACGAGCAGTACTTC. Translating gives CASRKLEAGDGVYEQYF.

The gene calls are TRBV29-1 and TRBJ2-3, with 8 bases that match TRBD2. The germline gives CDR1 SQVTM, CDR2 ANQGSEA. CDR3 size: 16 residues. V shed 1 base and J 4 bases; nucleotides not matched to a gene: 10. In DNA, the CDR3 is TGCAGCGTTGAAGTCGTCCATGGGACTAGTTCAGATACGCAGTATTTT. Protein: CSVEVVHGTSSDTQYF.

The rearrangement uses TRBV10-3 and TRBJ2-3; 15 nucleotides match TRBD2. This CDR3 spans 18 amino acids. J gave up 6 bases and V 2 bases, and 9 bases lay outside the gene matches. CDR1 is ENHRY, CDR2 SYGVKD, per germline. CDR3 DNA: TGTGCCATCAGTGAGGGGACTAGCGGGAGGCCTGTGGCGGATACGCAGTATTTT. It translates to CAISEGTSGRPVADTQYF.

V is TRBV10-2 and J is TRBJ2-1; 7 nucleotides match TRBD2. The CDR3 sequence is 13 residues long. Germline V gene data show CDR1 as WSHSY and CDR2 as SAAADI. The CDR3 nucleotides are TGCGTGACGGCGGGAGATTCCTACAATGAGCAGTTCTTC. Protein sequence: CVTAGDSYNEQFF.

The chain has TRBV9 and TRBJ2-1; 7 bases line up with TRBD2. This CDR3 is built from 14 residues. J gave up 9 bases and V 6 bases, and 12 bases lay outside the gene matches. CDR1 and CDR2 (germline): SGDLS, YYNGEE. The CDR3, as DNA: TGTGCCAGCAACCCCTTCGGAGGGAGGGGTGAGCAGTTCTTC. This sequence encodes CASNPFGGRGEQFF.

The chain joins TRBV19 to TRBJ1-1, with 8 bases fitting TRBD1. V trimming: 6 bases; J trimming: 3 bases; junction bases outside the gene matches: 6. Germline-derived CDR1 and CDR2 are LNHDA and SQIVND (reference sequence). This CDR3 spans 14 amino acids. The CDR3 coding sequence is TGTGCCAGTAGACCTGACAGGGGTTACACTGAAGCTTTCTTT. It encodes CASRPDRGYTEAFF.